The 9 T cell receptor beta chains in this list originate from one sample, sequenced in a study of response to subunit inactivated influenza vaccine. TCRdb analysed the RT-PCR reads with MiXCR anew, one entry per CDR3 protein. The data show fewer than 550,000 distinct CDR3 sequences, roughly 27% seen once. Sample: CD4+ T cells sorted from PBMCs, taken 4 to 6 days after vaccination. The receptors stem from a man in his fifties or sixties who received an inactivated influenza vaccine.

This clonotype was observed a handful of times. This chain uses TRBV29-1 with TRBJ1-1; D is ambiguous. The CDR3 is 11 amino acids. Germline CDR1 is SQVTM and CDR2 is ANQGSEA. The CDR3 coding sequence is TGCAGTGCCGCGAAGGACACTGAAGCTTTCTTT. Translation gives CSAAKDTEAFF.

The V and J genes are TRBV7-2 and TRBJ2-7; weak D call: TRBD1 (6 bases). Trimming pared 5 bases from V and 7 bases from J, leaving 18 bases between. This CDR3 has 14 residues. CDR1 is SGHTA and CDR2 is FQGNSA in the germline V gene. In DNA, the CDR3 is TGTGCCAGCAGCCCCCAGGGGCCACCCTTGGAGCAGTACTTC. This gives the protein CASSPQGPPLEQYF. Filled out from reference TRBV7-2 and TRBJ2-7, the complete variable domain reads GAGVSQSPSNKVTEKGKDVELRCDPISGHTALYWYRQSLGQGLEFLIYFQGNSAPDKSGLPSDRFSAERTGGSVSTLTIQRTQQEDSAVYLCASSPQGPPLEQYFGPGTRLTVT.

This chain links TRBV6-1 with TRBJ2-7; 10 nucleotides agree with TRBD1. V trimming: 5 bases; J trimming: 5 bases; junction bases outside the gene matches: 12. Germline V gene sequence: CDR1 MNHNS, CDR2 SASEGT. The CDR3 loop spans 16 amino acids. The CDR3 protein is CASSRPRSDRGHEQYF. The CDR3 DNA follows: TGTGCCAGCAGTCGCCCTCGATCCGACAGGGGGCACGAGCAGTACTTC.

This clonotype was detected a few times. The CDR3 sequence: CASGAGTRAETQYF. In DNA form, the CDR3 reads TGTGCCAGCGGGGCCGGGACTAGAGCAGAGACCCAGTACTTC. This chain joins TRBV27 and TRBJ2-5; 8 bases are a match to TRBD2. After removal of 8 bases from V and 4 bases from J, the junction contained 9 bases not matched to a gene. The CDR3 consists of 14 residues. CDR1 and CDR2 (germline): MNHEY, SMNVEV (reference sequence).

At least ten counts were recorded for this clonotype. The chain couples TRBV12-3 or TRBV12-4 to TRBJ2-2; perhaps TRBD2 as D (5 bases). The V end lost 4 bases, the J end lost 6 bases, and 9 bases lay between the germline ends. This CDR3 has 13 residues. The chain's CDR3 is CASSSDFAGELFF. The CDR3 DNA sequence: TGTGCCAGCAGTTCGGACTTTGCCGGGGAGCTGTTTTTT.

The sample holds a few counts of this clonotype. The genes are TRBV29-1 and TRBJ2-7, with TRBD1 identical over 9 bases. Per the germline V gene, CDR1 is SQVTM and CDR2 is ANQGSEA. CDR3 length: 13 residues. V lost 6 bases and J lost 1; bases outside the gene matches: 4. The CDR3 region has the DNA TGCAGCGTGAGGACAGGGGTATCCTACGAGCAGTACTTC. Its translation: CSVRTGVSYEQYF.

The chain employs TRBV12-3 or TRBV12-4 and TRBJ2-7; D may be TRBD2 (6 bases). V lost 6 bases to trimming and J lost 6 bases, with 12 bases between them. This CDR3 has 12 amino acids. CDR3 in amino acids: CASSPAGTEQYF. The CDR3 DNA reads TGTGCCAGCAGCCCCGCGGGGACCGAGCAGTACTTC.

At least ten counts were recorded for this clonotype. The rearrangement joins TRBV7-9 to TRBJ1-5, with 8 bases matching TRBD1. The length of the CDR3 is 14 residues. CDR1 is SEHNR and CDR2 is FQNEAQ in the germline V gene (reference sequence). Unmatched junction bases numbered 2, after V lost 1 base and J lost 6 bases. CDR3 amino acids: CASSLGTGSQPQHF. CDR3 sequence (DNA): TGTGCCAGCAGCTTAGGGACAGGGAGTCAGCCCCAGCATTTT.

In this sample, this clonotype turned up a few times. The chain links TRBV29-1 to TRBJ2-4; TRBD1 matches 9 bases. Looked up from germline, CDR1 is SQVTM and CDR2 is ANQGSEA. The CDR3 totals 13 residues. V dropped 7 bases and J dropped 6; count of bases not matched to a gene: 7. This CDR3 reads CSARRTGVNIQYF. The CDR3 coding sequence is TGCAGCGCAAGAAGGACAGGGGTAAACATTCAGTACTTC.